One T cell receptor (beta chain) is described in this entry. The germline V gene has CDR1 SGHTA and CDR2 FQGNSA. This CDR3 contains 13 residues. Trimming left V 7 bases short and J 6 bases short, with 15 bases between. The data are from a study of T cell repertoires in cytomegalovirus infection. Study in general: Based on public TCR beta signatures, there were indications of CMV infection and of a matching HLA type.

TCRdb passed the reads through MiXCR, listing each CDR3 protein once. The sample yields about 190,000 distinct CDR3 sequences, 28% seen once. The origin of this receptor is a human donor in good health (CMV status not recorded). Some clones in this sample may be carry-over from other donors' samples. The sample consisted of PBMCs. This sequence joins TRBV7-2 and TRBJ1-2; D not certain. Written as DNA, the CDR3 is TGTGCCAGCACCCCCGTACGGGCGAATGGCTACACCTTC. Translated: CASTPVRANGYTF.